This T cell receptor (beta chain) was captured in a study of T-cell reconstitution after alpha-beta-depleted transplantation in children. General observations from the study: Reports say that about two months after transplant, the alpha-beta T cells came out of several hundred graft clones that had expanded. Counts and diversity of T cells one year after transplant came mostly from newly produced T cells.

Unique molecular identifiers were incorporated during preparation of the TCRbeta library. MiXCR, applied by TCRdb to the PCR reads, yields one record per CDR3 protein. There are approximately 500,000 distinct CDR3 sequences in the sample; 27% occur only once, and less than 40% lies in the top ten. This clonotype was observed a few times. The antigen is not known. Germline lookup yields CDR1 DFQATT and CDR2 SNEGSKA (reference sequence). The length of the CDR3 is 15 residues. V and J are TRBV20-1 and TRBJ2-7; TRBD2 agrees at 7 bases. The starting material was PBMCs, obtained before TCRalphabeta/CD19-depleted stem cell transplant. This TCR came from a boy younger than two with Wiskott-Aldrich syndrome, due to receive a stem cell transplant. CDR3 nucleotide sequence: TGCAGCGGACGTGGCGGTCCTAGCGGCCTCTACGAGCAGTACTTC. Protein: CSGRGGPSGLYEQYF.